A selection of T cell receptor beta chains follows, all from one sample in a study of T cell responses to AZD1222 COVID-19 vaccine. TCRdb's table, derived via immunoSEQ multiplex PCR, lists solely in-frame clones and lacks some. The sample includes about 110,000 clones, approximately 92% seen only once; the top ten take around 8.6%. This specimen was peripheral blood, taken 28 days after the second AZD1222 dose. The receptors were gathered from an adult who received the AZD1222 COVID-19 vaccine. Both conserved end residues are part of each CDR3. Each record gives: V gene, J gene, CDR3 protein.

V: TRBV4-2; J: TRBJ1-6; CDR3: CASSPGHGDSPLHF
V: TRBV14; J: TRBJ1-1; CDR3: CASSQEGDRSQNTEAFF
V: TRBV6-1; J: TRBJ2-7; CDR3: CASSEAGTVIYEQYF
V: TRBV5-1; J: TRBJ1-1; CDR3: CASSFTLGVTGTEAFF
V: TRBV14; J: TRBJ2-7; CDR3: CASSLYSSYEQYF
V: TRBV19; J: TRBJ2-1; CDR3: CASSTGRPSSYNEQFF
V: TRBV7-2; J: TRBJ2-2; CDR3: CASTKRMGYRNGTGELFF
V: TRBV30; J: TRBJ1-2; CDR3: CAWRKDRGRWGYTF
V: TRBV15; J: TRBJ2-1; CDR3: CATSRVDRGQSNEQFF
V: TRBV18; J: TRBJ1-1; CDR3: CASSPTSWTEAFF
V: TRBV28; J: TRBJ1-2; CDR3: CASSYRQTGNGYTF
V: TRBV3-1/TRBV3-2; J: TRBJ2-7; CDR3: CASSQENPLLASYEQYF
V: TRBV30; J: TRBJ1-2; CDR3: CAWRASYGYTF
V: TRBV5-4; J: TRBJ2-1; CDR3: CASSLNSGSYNEQFF
V: TRBV29-1; J: TRBJ1-5; CDR3: CSVEETGGNQPQHF